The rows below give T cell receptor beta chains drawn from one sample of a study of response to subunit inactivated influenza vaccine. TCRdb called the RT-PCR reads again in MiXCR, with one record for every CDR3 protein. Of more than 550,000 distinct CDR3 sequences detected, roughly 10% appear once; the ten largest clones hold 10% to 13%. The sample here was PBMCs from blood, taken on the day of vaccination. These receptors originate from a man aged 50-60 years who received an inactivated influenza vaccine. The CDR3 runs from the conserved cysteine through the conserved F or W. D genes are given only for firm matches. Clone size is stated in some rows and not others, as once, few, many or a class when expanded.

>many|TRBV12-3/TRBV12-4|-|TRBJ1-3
TGTGCCAGCAGCCTAGACACCACGGGCTCTGGAAACACCATATATTTT
CASSLDTTGSGNTIYF
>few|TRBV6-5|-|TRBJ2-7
TGTGCCAGCAGTTACGGGGAGCCGACAGAGGGCTACGAGCAGTACTTC
CASSYGEPTEGYEQYF
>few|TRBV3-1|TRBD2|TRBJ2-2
TGTGCCAGCAGCCAAGAGGGACTAGCTTATGCCGGGGAGCTGTTTTTT
CASSQEGLAYAGELFF
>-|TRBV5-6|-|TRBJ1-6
TGTGCCAGCAGCTTGTTCCAGGGCGTTGATAATTCACCCCTCCACTTT
CASSLFQGVDNSPLHF
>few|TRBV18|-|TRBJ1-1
TGTGCCAGCTCACCACCCCGGGACGGAGAGATGGTAGCTTTCTTT
CASSPPRDGEMVAFF
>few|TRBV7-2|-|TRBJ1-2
TGTGCCAGCAGCTTAGGGAGGTTAAGGGATTCTAGCTATGGCTACACCTTC
CASSLGRLRDSSYGYTF
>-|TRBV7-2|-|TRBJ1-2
TGTGCCAGCAGGCGGGACCGAGAATATGGCTACACCTTC
CASRRDREYGYTF
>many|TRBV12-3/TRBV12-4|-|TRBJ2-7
TGTGCCAGCAGTTTAGCGCCACACCTGAGCTCCTACGAGCAGTACTTC
CASSLAPHLSSYEQYF
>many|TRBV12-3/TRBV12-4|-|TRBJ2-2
TGTGCCAGCAGTCTACGGACACCGAACACCGGGGAGCTGTTTTTT
CASSLRTPNTGELFF
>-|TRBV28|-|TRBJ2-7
TGTGCCAGCAGCGGGGGCCCTACCCCCTACGAGCAGTACTTC
CASSGGPTPYEQYF
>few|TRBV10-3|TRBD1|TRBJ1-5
TGTGCCATCAGTGACAGGGGGATTAGCAATCAGCCCCAGCATTTT
CAISDRGISNQPQHF
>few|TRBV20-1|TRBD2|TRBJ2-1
TGCAGTGCTAGGCTTTCGGGGGGCGGGAGGCGTGAGCAGTTCTTC
CSARLSGGGRREQFF
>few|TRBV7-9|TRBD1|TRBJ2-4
TGTGCCAGCAGCCCTAGACAGGGTAAAATTCAGTACTTC
CASSPRQGKIQYF
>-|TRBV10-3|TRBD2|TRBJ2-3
TGTGCCATCAGTATCAGCGGGGGCTTGGCAGATACGCAGTATTTT
CAISISGGLADTQYF
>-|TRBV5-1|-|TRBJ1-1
TGCGCCAGCAGCTTGGTTGGACGGTCGGTGATGAACACTGAAGCTTTCTTT
CASSLVGRSVMNTEAFF
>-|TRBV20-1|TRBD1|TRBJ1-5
TGCAGTGCTCCGGACAGGCACAATCAGCCCCAGCATTTT
CSAPDRHNQPQHF
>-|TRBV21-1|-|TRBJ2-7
TGTGCCAGCCGGACAAGGAAAAACGACGAGCAGTACTTC
CASRTRKNDEQYF
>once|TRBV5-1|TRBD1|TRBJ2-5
TGCGCCAGCAGCACGACAGGGGTCCAAGAGACCCAGTACTTC
CASSTTGVQETQYF
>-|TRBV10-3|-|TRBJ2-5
TGTGCCATCAGTGAGTCACGGCCCCAAGAGACCCAGTACTTC
CAISESRPQETQYF
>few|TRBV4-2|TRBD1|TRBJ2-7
TGTGCCAGCAGCCAAGCAAGGGACAGGGCCTACGAGCAGTACTTC
CASSQARDRAYEQYF
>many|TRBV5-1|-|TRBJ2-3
TGCGCCAGCACTGCGATTGTCGGCGGCACAGATACGCAGTATTTT
CASTAIVGGTDTQYF
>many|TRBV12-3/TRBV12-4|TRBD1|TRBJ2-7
TGTGCCAGCAGTACCGGGACAGCAGCCTACGAGCAGTACTTC
CASSTGTAAYEQYF